This T cell receptor beta chain was documented in a study of T cell repertoires in cytomegalovirus infection. Study-wide background: Based on public TCR beta signatures, there were indications of CMV infection and of a matching HLA type. Points from the study as a whole: People with CMV and the relevant HLA were identified by cumulative public TCR beta family frequency. The ex vivo response was dominated by HLA-C-restricted CMV-specific TCR beta clonotypes.

There are a few counts of this clonotype. Its antigen is unknown. TCRdb analysed the reads with MiXCR anew, one entry per CDR3 protein. The sample yields just under 550,000 distinct CDR3 sequences, about a quarter seen once. This CDR3 is built from 17 residues. Trimming removed 2 bases from V and 4 bases from J, with 18 bases in between. Germline CDR1 SGHTA, CDR2 FQGNSA. This sequence originates from a human donor in good health (CMV status not recorded). Some clones in this sample may be carry-over from other donors' samples. Sequencing was carried out using PBMCs. The chain links TRBV7-2 to TRBJ2-1; D is ambiguous. Here the CDR3 reads CASSLSGGDNLYNEQFF. CDR3 DNA sequence: TGTGCCAGCAGCTTATCAGGCGGAGACAATCTTTACAATGAGCAGTTCTTC.